This T cell receptor beta chain comes out of a study of blood T cell repertoires in COVID-19. Measured with immunoSEQ multiplex PCR; TCRdb has only the in-frame clones, and not every one. The data hold almost 300,000 clones, with roughly 90% observed a single time. The source material was peripheral blood. The sequence came from a woman aged 25 to 39 with COVID-19, enrolled during active disease.

The CDR3 protein is CASSFVSGGAFQETQYF. The DNA for the CDR3 is TGTGCCAGCAGCTTTGTAAGCGGGGGAGCCTTTCAAGAGACCCAGTACTTC. The chain carries TRBV7-2 and TRBJ2-5; 8 bases fit TRBD2. The trim removed 3 bases at V and 2 bases at J, leaving 11 bases unmatched. The CDR3 covers 17 residues. CDR1 SGHTA and CDR2 FQGNSA come from the germline V gene.